The sequence of this TCR beta chain was determined in a study of cytomegalovirus exposure and HLA in healthy donors. V lost 0 bases and J 2 bases, leaving 11 bases between the germline ends. This CDR3 region has 16 residues. Germline V gene data show CDR1 as MNHNY and CDR2 as SVGAGI (reference sequence). A multiplex PCR was run with 60 Vbeta primers and 13 Jbeta primers. TCRdb keeps only in-frame clones here, not all; method: immunoSEQ multiplex PCR. The table has 120,000 to 150,000 clones, about four fifths seen once. Overall study findings and caveats: Later examination showed HLA-associated TCR beta chains had greater clonal expansion than equally common others.

Concerning this clone itself: Its antigen remains unknown.

The clonotype originates from a male donor in good health and CMV-seronegative. J is TRBJ2-1 and V is TRBV6-6; D is uncertain. Sequenced sample: PBMCs. Here the CDR3 reads CASSYSLLSPYNEQFF. CDR3 in DNA: TGTGCCAGCAGTTACTCCCTGCTATCCCCCTACAATGAGCAGTTCTTC.